This T cell receptor (beta chain) was captured by sequencing in a study of T cells in Graves' hyperthyroidism and ophthalmopathy. Regarding this clonotype: Its antigen is unknown.

Germline V lookup: CDR1 SNHLY, CDR2 FYNNEI. The V and J ends lost 6 bases and 7 bases respectively, with 6 bases between them. The CDR3 runs 10 residues. The CDR3 regions of TCR beta were amplified from RNA transcripts. The primer set for the first-round RT-PCR of the TCR CDR3 was HTBI. MiXCR, applied by TCRdb to the multiplex PCR reads, yields one record per CDR3 protein. Of approximately 560,000 distinct CDR3 sequences listed, around 45% are singletons. Study-wide points: Clonotypes that were expanded in thyroid above 0.001 mostly appeared in blood too.

Absence of ophthalmopathy progression within 18 months defined stable Graves' hyperthyroidism. Diagnostic assessment was based on clinical symptoms, serum thyroxine and TRAb, thyroid ultrasound and orbital computed tomography. The sample consisted of peripheral blood or thyroid tissue (not recorded which). The chain is built from TRBV2 and TRBJ2-5; D not certain. The receptor's source is a woman younger than 30 with Graves' hyperthyroidism. CDR3 loop: CASSYGTQYF. CDR3 bases: TGTGCCAGCAGCTATGGGACCCAGTACTTC.